This entry describes one T cell receptor (beta chain). The sample comes from a study of CD8 T cells in Susac syndrome. Trimming took 5 bases from V and 6 from J, leaving 23 bases between them. Germline V lookup: CDR1 SGHVS, CDR2 FNYEAQ. This CDR3 has 18 amino acids. When the RNA was reverse transcribed, random hexamers were used with an input of about 0.5 to 1 ug. Using its own MiXCR run on the immunoSEQ multiplex PCR reads, TCRdb lists one record per CDR3 protein. In the table there are 100,000 or so distinct CDR3 sequences, about 93% of which are singletons. The source is a human donor in good health. The V gene is TRBV7-6, the J gene TRBJ2-6; D possibly corresponds to TRBD2 (6 bases). The sequenced sample was CD4+ T cells from PBMCs. The CDR3 sequence: CASSRQSGQGREANVLTF. The DNA for the CDR3 is TGTGCCAGCAGCCGCCAAAGCGGGCAGGGTCGCGAGGCCAACGTCCTGACTTTC.